The rows below give T cell receptor beta chains drawn from one sample of a study of spatial heterogeneity in lung cancer. MiXCR, applied by TCRdb to the 5' RACE reads, yields one record per CDR3 protein. This table holds 10,000 to 15,000 distinct CDR3 sequences, about 5% found once. Sequenced material: lung tumor tissue, taken at surgery. The receptors here all came from a male donor with early-stage non-small cell lung cancer. Each CDR3 is given without its conserved first and last residue.

TRBJ2-3,TRBV27,ASSAILGTSNKDTQY
TRBJ1-1,TRBV30,AWSNSRLAF
TRBJ1-2,TRBV27,ASRLTGGYGYT
TRBJ2-7,TRBV7-6,ASSASGVSPYEQY
TRBJ1-1,TRBV29-1,STSPPGISNTEAF
TRBJ2-2,TRBV20-1,SVGGHLGEAGELF
TRBJ1-4,TRBV30,AWSGDRGNEKLF
TRBJ1-5,TRBV7-9,TSSLGGAQPQH
TRBJ2-3,TRBV5-1,ASSLGLAGEGTQY
TRBJ2-1,TRBV11-2,ASSFWGAGLTGEQF
TRBJ1-2,TRBV4-2,ASSPRGTGGTDYGYT
TRBJ2-1,TRBV7-8,ASSRDVASFNEQF
TRBJ1-5,TRBV19,ASSDLMKGGSNQPQH
TRBJ2-6,TRBV11-3,ASSLASGANVLT
TRBJ2-1,TRBV4-3,ASSQDGTSSYNEQF
TRBJ2-1,TRBV6-2/TRBV6-3,ASSSFRTSDEQF
TRBJ2-1,TRBV4-3,ASSQGALEQF
TRBJ2-2,TRBV15,ATSENRVSGELF
TRBJ2-2,TRBV6-5,ASRRTENTGELF
TRBJ2-5,TRBV7-2,ASSSYRTGGETQY
TRBJ1-5,TRBV20-1,SVKTGQGDQPQH
TRBJ2-2,TRBV6-2/TRBV6-3,ASSYSRQGRRELF
TRBJ2-2,TRBV3-1,ASTQGAGDAGELF
TRBJ2-3,TRBV4-2,ASSQVPGQGTGGQY
TRBJ2-1,TRBV3-1,ATSSSGGTLYNEQF
TRBJ2-1,TRBV13,ASSLGLPSYNEQF
TRBJ2-3,TRBV7-6,ASSLQEYTDTQY
TRBJ1-6,TRBV6-6,ASSYSTAGNSPLH
TRBJ1-1,TRBV30,AWEASGLGQAF
TRBJ2-3,TRBV29-1,SVDAGGTDTQY
TRBJ1-4,TRBV12-3/TRBV12-4,ASSPQDLATNEKLF
TRBJ2-1,TRBV12-3/TRBV12-4,ASSPQGRGAGEQF
TRBJ2-6,TRBV7-2,ASSFTSRVNSGANVLT
TRBJ2-1,TRBV13,ASSLSFSDNEQF
TRBJ2-5,TRBV4-2,ASSQGMSGGQETQY
TRBJ1-2,TRBV10-3,AISEPGQGGNGYT
TRBJ1-1,TRBV20-1,SARNVAVRGTEAF
TRBJ2-3,TRBV6-6,ASSYPQREGPTQY
TRBJ1-6,TRBV18,ASSPRDSSDSPLH
TRBJ1-1,TRBV7-9,ASSLAQNTEAF
TRBJ2-7,TRBV7-2,ASSTGQVGEQY
TRBJ2-3,TRBV7-9,ASSLVDTDTQY
TRBJ2-5,TRBV6-2/TRBV6-3,ASSYGGSGEQETQY
TRBJ1-1,TRBV11-2,ASIPSGRNTEAF
TRBJ1-1,TRBV6-2/TRBV6-3,ASSLNRDRGVDTEAF
TRBJ2-3,TRBV12-3/TRBV12-4,ASNPDASNTDTQY
TRBJ1-4,TRBV12-3/TRBV12-4,ASKSWTGGDEKLF
TRBJ1-1,TRBV18,ASSRAGGDTEAF